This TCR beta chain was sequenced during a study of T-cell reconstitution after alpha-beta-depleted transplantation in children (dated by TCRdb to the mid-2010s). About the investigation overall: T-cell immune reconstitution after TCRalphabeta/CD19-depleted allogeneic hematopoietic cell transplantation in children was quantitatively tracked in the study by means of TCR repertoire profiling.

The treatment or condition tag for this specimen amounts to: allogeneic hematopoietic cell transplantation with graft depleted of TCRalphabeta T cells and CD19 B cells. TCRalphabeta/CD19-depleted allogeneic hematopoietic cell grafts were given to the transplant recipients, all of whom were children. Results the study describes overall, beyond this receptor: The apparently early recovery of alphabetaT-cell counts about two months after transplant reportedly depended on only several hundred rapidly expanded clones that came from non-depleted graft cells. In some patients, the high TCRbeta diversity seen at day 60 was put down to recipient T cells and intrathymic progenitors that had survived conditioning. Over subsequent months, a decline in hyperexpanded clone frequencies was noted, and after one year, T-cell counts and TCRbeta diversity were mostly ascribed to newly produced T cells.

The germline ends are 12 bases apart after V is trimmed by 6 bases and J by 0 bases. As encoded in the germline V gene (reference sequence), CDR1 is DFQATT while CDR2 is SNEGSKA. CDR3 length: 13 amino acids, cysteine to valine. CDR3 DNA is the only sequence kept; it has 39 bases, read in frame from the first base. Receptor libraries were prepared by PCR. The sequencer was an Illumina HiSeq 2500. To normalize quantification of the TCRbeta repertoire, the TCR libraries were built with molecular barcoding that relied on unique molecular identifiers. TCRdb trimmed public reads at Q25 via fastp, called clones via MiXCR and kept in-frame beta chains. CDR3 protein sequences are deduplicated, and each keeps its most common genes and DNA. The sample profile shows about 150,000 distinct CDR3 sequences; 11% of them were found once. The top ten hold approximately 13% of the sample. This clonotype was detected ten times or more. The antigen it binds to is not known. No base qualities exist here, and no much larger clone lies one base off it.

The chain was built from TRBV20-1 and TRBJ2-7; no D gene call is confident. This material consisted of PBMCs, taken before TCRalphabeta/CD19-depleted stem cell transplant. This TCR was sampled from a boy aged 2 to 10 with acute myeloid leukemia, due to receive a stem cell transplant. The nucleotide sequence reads TGCAGTGCCCTCGGGCCCGCCTCCTACGAGCAGTACGTC. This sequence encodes CSALGPASYEQYV.